This T cell receptor (beta chain) was captured in a study of cytomegalovirus exposure and HLA in healthy donors (dated by TCRdb to about 2017). Background for the entire study: In an earlier analysis of 587 of the donors, around 290 Gb of sequence data and 90 million to 120 million unique TCR beta sequences from 150 million to 200 million T cells were reported. Roughly 300 gigabases of sequencing data and approximately 80 million unique TCR sequences were included in an early release covering around 600 HLA-typed donors. The genetic ancestry cluster associated with self-reported Caucasian donors included 81% of the roughly 390 genotyped donors. The study aimed to test whether signatures of past pathogen exposure could be identified by cataloging public T cell receptors. The study profiled the T cell repertoires of 666 subjects by immunosequencing and related them to cytomegalovirus serostatus. Besides the first cohort of under 700 subjects, a separate validation cohort made up of roughly 120 different subjects was used. To predict cytomegalovirus infection status, the study combined high-throughput TCR immunosequencing, statistical association of individual TCRs with disease status, and machine learning. A later analysis re-analyzed previously published TCR beta repertoires from 666 donors and added high-resolution HLA genotyping to study TCR occurrence patterns. In the later analysis, no new phenotypic data were used to find candidate immune exposures; instead, reliance was placed on TCR beta sequences and their occurrence across donors. In an earlier analysis of roughly 580 of the donors, high-throughput TCR beta sequencing was used to judge whether each TCR beta V gene segment behaved as functional or pseudogenic. Donor age, sex, ethnicity and CMV serostatus were compiled together with the repertoire data. In a later genetic analysis, genome-wide SNP genotypes for about three fifths of the roughly 670 donors were used, and that subset was treated as a discovery cohort. Every discovery cohort repertoire had been produced on one sequencing platform. HLA typing covered class I and class II loci at four-digit resolution. The number of donors typed differed by locus, with about 629-640 for A, B, C, DRB1 and DQB1, roughly 520 for DQA1, under 610 for DPA1, and some 470 for DPB1. Roughly five DR-DQ haplotypes were handled as single units for association and clustering, since linkage in the cohort was strong. Among 350 to 400 genotyped donors of the cohort, an average of about 240,000 unique TCR beta nucleotide sequences were sequenced per donor, roughly 20% of them non-productive.

Reading from cysteine to phenylalanine, the CDR3 counts 11 amino acids. Only the CDR3 part of the read is kept: 33 bases, read in frame from the first base. Reading the germline V gene (reference sequence) gives CDR1 GTSNPN and CDR2 SVGIG. Cut back by 7 bases and 4 bases, the V and J ends lie 11 bases apart. A word on this clone: What antigen it recognizes has not been identified. There are no base qualities to consult, and no much larger clone falls within one base.

The cohort consisted of approximately 690 healthy bone marrow donors. At the time of sampling, every cohort member was nominally healthy, though immune exposures that went unrecorded were likely present. The donor tested CMV seronegative and was one of the 352 seronegative cohort members. A peripheral blood sample was provided by each donor, and peripheral blood mononuclear cells were used for TCR beta sequencing. The Qiagen DNeasy Blood Extraction Kit was used to extract genomic DNA from the blood cell samples. The library came from the immunoSEQ multiplex PCR assay. For the multiplex PCR, a mixture combining 60 forward primers for TCR Vbeta segments and 13 reverse primers for TCR Jbeta segments was used. Amplification of the CDR3 region of rearranged TCR beta genes was performed with a multiplex PCR assay on genomic DNA. The amplified TCR beta libraries were sequenced on the Illumina HiSeq System as 87-base-pair reads. Processing in the source paper ran as follows. In a later analysis, roughly 80 million unique TCR beta chains were counted across the 500 to 700 repertoires, and some 10 million of these chains were shared by at least two donors. To remove PCR and sequencing errors, raw reads were error-corrected and collapsed into unique sequences using a nearest-neighbor algorithm that merged closely related sequences. CDR3 sequences were aligned to IMGT reference sequences to assign V, D and J gene segments. For a sequence to be retained, a match of at least six nucleotides was required to both a V gene segment and a J gene segment. A rearrangement counted as productive if the CDR3 had no stop codons and remained in frame with V and J, and every other rearrangement counted as non-productive. Following IMGT convention, CDR3 was defined as the stretch from the second conserved V-encoded cysteine to the conserved J-encoded phenylalanine. Sequences without an unambiguous match to a single V gene segment were excluded from the earlier analysis of several hundred of the donors. In an earlier analysis of approximately 590 of the donors, V segments were called functional above 56.7% productive rearrangements and were called segregating when the between-donor standard deviation exceeded 5%. A statistical classification framework was developed to diagnose cytomegalovirus status using the catalog of TCR beta chain sequences. A later analysis assigned V and J genes by comparing TCR nucleotide sequences with IMGT/GENE-DB human TR gene sequences. A later analysis assigned CDR3 sequences and most-parsimonious VDJ recombination scenarios with the TCRdist pipeline. In a later analysis, each TCR beta chain was defined by its CDR3 amino acid sequence together with its V-gene family, and reads lacking a unique V-gene family were excluded. To address suspected cross-contamination and a sequencing artifact, a later analysis removed under 600 highly shared, low-generation-probability nucleotide sequences. For each public chain, a later analysis derived a clonal expansion index from normalized ranks of inferred template counts within each repertoire. Generation probabilities in a later analysis came from a VDJ recombination model fitted to out-of-frame rearrangements, and those results were checked against IGoR. A later analysis scored TCR-TCR, TCR-HLA and TCR-CMV co-occurrence with hypergeometric tests, applying a repertoire-size bias correction to TCR pairs. To estimate false discovery rates, a later analysis permuted the HLA or CMV assignments 20 times. In a later analysis, co-occurring TCRs were grouped with DBSCAN, and TCRdist sequence similarity was added when clustering was performed within HLA-allele-positive subsets. Repertoires with fewer than 30,000 or more than 120,000 public chains were left out of co-occurrence clustering, as were five repertoires with anomalous nucleotide sharing. TCRdb holds this immuneACCESS table with in-frame rearrangements only. Some clones are missing; in checked studies, unresolved V genes explain under half, and the rest has no known cause. V and J calls and clone size are as listed in that table; D and trimming were resolved from the DNA. Present in this sample are around 33,000 clones, approximately 90% of which were seen just once. 2% to 3% of the sample is in the top ten clones.

The full study reports these points: A later analysis found that HLA-associated TCR beta chains were more clonally expanded and had lower generation probabilities than equally common non-associated chains. The only immune exposure information available for the cohort was CMV serostatus. The 87-base-pair reads could not distinguish some IMGT-functional V segments, including TRBV6-2 and TRBV6-3, so those segments were excluded. In an earlier analysis of some 500 of the donors, most TCR beta V segments appeared in productive rearrangements about 87% or about 30% of the time, broadly matching IMGT annotations. It was suggested by the authors that the approach could potentially be generalized to other disease states and immunological phenotypes. V-gene and J-gene trimming of TCR beta chains was associated with a missense DCLRE1C variant in a later genetic analysis, and the association was replicated in an independent cohort. A further reported finding was that TCR beta sequences accurately predicted the HLA-A and HLA-B alleles for most subjects in the first cohort. According to a later genetic analysis, donors in an Asian-associated ancestry cluster had fewer N-insertions in productive TCRs than the approximately 710-donor mean. Strong co-occurrence of HLA alleles, especially DR and DQ, made assigning TCR associations to individual alleles difficult. In both the original and validation cohorts, the classifier was reported to diagnose cytomegalovirus status with high specificity and sensitivity. In a later analysis, around 17,000 TCR beta sequences were associated with specific HLA alleles at a false discovery rate of 0.05. While some public TCRs were present in many individuals, most TCR sequences turned up only very rarely across donors. The presence/absence analyses assumed that sequencing depth was roughly uniform across donors, and that assumption may not be true. Correlated functional status among segregating V segments might reflect linkage disequilibrium, but an unknown experimental factor could not be ruled out. Three of the identified cytomegalovirus-associated TCR beta chains were confirmed in vitro to be specific for cytomegalovirus antigens. A group of highly shared sequence variants was considered likely to be a technical artifact of the sequencing pipeline. Because some donors lacked HLA typing at each locus, the association tests relied only on the typed subset. In a later analysis, TCR association rates were found to vary across HLA loci, with the most associated TCRs seen for DRB1 alleles and the fewest for HLA-C alleles. A later analysis found that most CMV-associated TCR beta chains appeared HLA-restricted, with HLA associations seemingly driven largely by CMV exposure. The study gave a list of roughly 150 TCR beta chains associated with cytomegalovirus. Some 15 rarely observed V segments, including chromosome 9 orphons, were excluded from the earlier analysis of about 610 of the donors because counts were too low. Several of the top co-occurrence clusters appeared to be linked to parvovirus B19, influenza, CMV and Epstein-Barr virus, according to a later analysis. This cohort had only TCR beta chains sequenced, and the lack of alpha or paired-chain data limited which features could be detected.

This sequence was found in a woman younger than 35 in good health and CMV-seronegative. Input material: PBMCs. The chain was built from TRBV30 and TRBJ2-7, and the D gene may be TRBD2, 5 bases matching. At the DNA level, the sequence is TGTGCCTCTCGAGGGATGTACGAGCAGTACTTC. This sequence encodes CASRGMYEQYF. The CDR3, completed at both ends by the reference TRBV30 and TRBJ2-7 genes, gives the full variable domain SQTIHQWPATLVQPVGSPLSLECTVEGTSNPNLYWYRQAAGRGLQLLFYSVGIGQISSEVPQNLSASRPQDRQFILSSKKLLLSDSGFYLCASRGMYEQYFGPGTRLTVT.